These 32 T cell receptor beta chains share one sample of origin, sequenced in a study of T cells expressing NK-cell markers. Each CDR3 protein gets one entry in TCRdb, which reprocessed the 5' RACE reads and gives no DNA. The sample has about 180,000 distinct CDR3 sequences, and its top ten clones hold around 20%. Material: blood T cells: a sorted CD56 or NKG2C T cell subset, CD4+ or CD8+ T cells, or bulk PBMC T cells (not recorded which). Receptors originate from a man aged 18-70 years in good health.

V is TRBV5-6 and J is TRBJ2-1. The germline V gene has CDR1 SGHDT and CDR2 YYEEEE. The CDR3 is made up of 15 amino acids. The CDR3 sequence is CASSGGASSYNEQFF.

J is TRBJ2-7 and V is TRBV7-6; TCRdb designates TRBD1, a call that cannot be tested without DNA. The CDR3 has 16 amino acids. Germline CDR1 and CDR2: SGHVS and FNYEAQ. CDR3: CASRNTPGQGAYEQYF.

V gene TRBV6-1 combines with J gene TRBJ2-1; TCRdb proposes TRBD1, but this gene call is untestable without DNA. From germline, CDR1 is MNHNS and CDR2 SASEGT. The length of the CDR3 is 14 residues. The CDR3 spells CASNQAGADRGQFF.

The CDR3 region is CASSPLAGGYQETQYF. This chain connects TRBV28 to TRBJ2-5; lacking DNA, the TRBD2 call made by TCRdb goes unchecked. Germline V CDR1 and CDR2: MDHEN, SYDVKM. This CDR3 has 16 amino acids.

The rearrangement links TRBV5-6 to TRBJ1-2; TCRdb lists TRBD1, though no DNA is available to test this call. Germline values: CDR1 SGHDT, CDR2 YYEEEE. The CDR3 is 14 residues long. CDR3 in amino acids: CASSLWGAGYGYTF.

The chain has TRBV5-4 and TRBJ2-5; TCRdb's D call of TRBD1 is untestable without DNA. CDR1 and CDR2 (germline): SGHNT, YYREEE (reference sequence). The CDR3 is 14 residues long. CDR3 in amino acids: CASSRFGGQETQYF.

This rearrangement joins TRBV3-1 to TRBJ1-4. This CDR3 is 17 amino acids long. Germline CDR1 is LGHDT and CDR2 is YNNKEL (reference sequence). The CDR3: CASSQSPSGLSYEKLFF.

V is TRBV29-1 and J is TRBJ2-1; TCRdb reports TRBD2, a call that lacks DNA to check it against. The CDR3 spans 16 residues. Germline loops: CDR1 SQVTM, CDR2 ANQGSEA. CDR3 sequence reads: CSVEGLAGLSRNEQFF.

The rearrangement links TRBV4-2 to TRBJ2-1; without DNA, the TCRdb call of TRBD2 cannot be checked. The CDR3 runs 16 residues. In germline, CDR1 is LGHNA, CDR2 YNFKEQ. The CDR3 sequence is CASSQDPGGGNNEQFF.

This rearrangement joins TRBV28 to TRBJ2-2; TCRdb proposes TRBD1, but this gene call is untestable without DNA. Germline V lookup: CDR1 MDHEN, CDR2 SYDVKM. The CDR3 length is 16 residues. The CDR3 protein is CASSLDGGVNTGGLFF. Using reference TRBV28 and TRBJ2-2 for the parts outside the CDR3, the full variable domain is DVKVTQSSRYLVKRTGEKVFLECVQDMDHENMFWYRQDPGLGLRLIYFSYDVKMKEKGDIPEGYSVSREKKERFSLILESASTNQTSMYLCASSLDGGVNTGGLFFGEGSRLTVL.

This chain uses TRBV7-9 with TRBJ2-5; with no DNA, the TCRdb D assignment of TRBD1 cannot be verified. From germline, CDR1 is SEHNR and CDR2 FQNEAQ (reference sequence). The CDR3 runs 14 residues. The CDR3 sequence: CASSSPGRLETQYF.

V is TRBV7-9 and J is TRBJ2-7. Looked up from germline, CDR1 is SEHNR and CDR2 is FQNEAQ (reference sequence). The CDR3 covers 15 residues. The CDR3 sequence: CASSLEAGLRGEQYF.

This rearrangement joins TRBV12-3 or TRBV12-4 to TRBJ2-5; TCRdb indicates TRBD2, and absent DNA this call remains unverified. The CDR3 contains 15 residues. The CDR3 region is CASSSGLAGAHVQYF.

This rearrangement joins TRBV7-9 to TRBJ1-2; TCRdb indicates TRBD1, and absent DNA this call remains unverified. The germline CDR1 and CDR2 sequences are SEHNR and FQNEAQ (reference sequence). This CDR3 has 14 amino acids. CDR3 amino acids: CASSPPDSDDGYTF. The full variable domain, rest sourced from reference TRBV7-9 and TRBJ1-2, is DTGVSQNPRHKITKRGQNVTFRCDPISEHNRLYWYRQTLGQGPEFLTYFQNEAQLEKSRLLSDRFSAERPKGSFSTLEIQRTEQGDSAMYLCASSPPDSDDGYTFGSGTRLTVV.

The chain recombines TRBV4-1 with TRBJ2-1; TCRdb reports TRBD2, a call that lacks DNA to check it against. The CDR3 is 13 residues long. Germline-derived CDR1 and CDR2 are MGHRA and YSYEKL. This CDR3 is CASSQGMGDEQFF.

The chain is built from TRBV28 and TRBJ1-3; no DNA is available, so the TRBD1 call from TCRdb remains unchecked. The CDR3 spans 15 residues. Per the germline V gene, CDR1 is MDHEN and CDR2 is SYDVKM. CDR3 region: CASSLGDRGFATIYF.

V gene TRBV5-5 combines with J gene TRBJ2-1; TCRdb's D gene call, TRBD2, goes unchecked for lack of DNA. Per the germline V gene, CDR1 is SGHKS and CDR2 is YYEKEE (reference sequence). CDR3 size: 13 residues. This CDR3 reads CASSFSGGHEQFF. Full variable domain (outside the CDR3, taken from reference TRBV5-5 and TRBJ2-1): DAGVTQSPTHLIKTRGQQVTLRCSPISGHKSVSWYQQVLGQGPQFIFQYYEKEERGRGNFPDRFSARQFPNYSSELNVNALLLGDSALYLCASSFSGGHEQFFGPGTRLTVL.

The genes are TRBV7-8 and TRBJ2-5; checking the TCRdb D call of TRBD1 is not possible without DNA. Germline lookup yields CDR1 SGHVS and CDR2 FQNEAQ. The CDR3 runs 14 residues. CDR3 sequence: CASSLEPSRETQYF.

V and J are TRBV2 and TRBJ1-4. The CDR3 contains 14 residues. Germline-derived CDR1 and CDR2 are SNHLY and FYNNEI. CDR3 loop: CASKEGPRTEKLFF.

The V call is TRBV3-1, the J call TRBJ2-7; lacking DNA, the TRBD1 call made by TCRdb goes unchecked. CDR3 length: 15 amino acids. The V gene's germline CDR1 is LGHDT and CDR2 YNNKEL (reference sequence). This CDR3 reads CASSLGRGWGYEQYF.

The rearrangement links TRBV12-3 or TRBV12-4 to TRBJ2-7; TCRdb calls TRBD1, which cannot be checked without DNA. This CDR3 comprises 17 residues. The CDR3 protein is CASSGVLWGRANYEQYF.

The CDR3 sequence is CSVEGRTGAYDGYTF. The rearrangement joins TRBV29-1 to TRBJ1-2; TCRdb proposes TRBD1, but this gene call is untestable without DNA. Germline CDR1 is SQVTM and CDR2 is ANQGSEA. The CDR3 runs to 15 residues.

The chain recombines TRBV6-1 with TRBJ2-7; TCRdb gives TRBD1 as the D gene, but with no DNA this cannot be confirmed. CDR3 size: 15 residues. CDR1 is MNHNS, CDR2 SASEGT, per germline. The CDR3 here is CASTGRGQGLLGQYF.

The chain has TRBV14 and TRBJ1-1. This CDR3 contains 15 residues. The germline V gene has CDR1 SGHDN and CDR2 FVKESK. The CDR3 loop reads CASRRTDSRNTEAFF.

The V and J genes are TRBV3-1 and TRBJ2-2; TCRdb calls TRBD1, which cannot be checked without DNA. The CDR3 totals 15 residues. The germline CDR1 and CDR2 sequences are LGHDT and YNNKEL (reference sequence). The chain's CDR3 is CASSLRPDYTGELFF.

This chain's CDR3 is CASSRTPGEDEKLFF. This chain joins TRBV7-9 and TRBJ1-4; without DNA, the TCRdb call of TRBD1 cannot be checked. Germline CDR1 is SEHNR and CDR2 is FQNEAQ (reference sequence). This CDR3 region has 15 residues.

The chain combines TRBV12-3 or TRBV12-4 with TRBJ2-1. The CDR3 consists of 14 residues. CDR3 amino acids: CATGPVTPWNEQFF.

This chain uses TRBV19 with TRBJ2-1; TCRdb names TRBD1, which stays unverified in the absence of DNA. The CDR3 extends over 16 amino acids. CDR1 and CDR2 (germline): LNHDA, SQIVND (reference sequence). CDR3 protein: CASSIVGGATYNEQFF.

The chain couples TRBV28 to TRBJ2-2; TCRdb gives TRBD1 as the D gene, but with no DNA this cannot be confirmed. Germline V CDR1 and CDR2: MDHEN, SYDVKM. This CDR3 is built from 18 residues. The CDR3 here is CASSPGTGTFGPGGELFF.

The gene calls are TRBV13 and TRBJ2-2; TCRdb picks TRBD2, but there is no DNA to check that call. The germline CDR1 and CDR2 sequences are PRHDT and FYEKMQ (reference sequence). The CDR3 spans 17 residues. The CDR3 loop is CASSLMRAGLNTGELFF.

V is TRBV7-9 and J is TRBJ1-5. Germline-derived CDR1 and CDR2 are SEHNR and FQNEAQ (reference sequence). The CDR3 totals 13 residues. CDR3 region: CASSFISEQPQHF.

The rearrangement uses TRBV7-9 and TRBJ2-1; TCRdb names TRBD1, which stays unverified in the absence of DNA. Germline-derived CDR1 and CDR2 are SEHNR and FQNEAQ (reference sequence). CDR3 length: 17 residues. This CDR3 is CASSPGMGGAGYNEQFF.